This record covers a single T cell receptor beta chain. The antigen is undetermined. The sample originates from a study of OX40 agonist ivuxolimab in advanced cancers. At the level of the study: Checkpoint inhibitors had been given previously to 40% of patients. Three patients showed partial responses: one hepatocellular carcinoma and two cutaneous melanoma cases. Findings and limits, study-wide: Some patients who did not respond also had low normalized T-cell clonal expansion.

The CDR3 contains 15 residues. CDR1 and CDR2 from the germline V gene are MGHRA and YSYEKL. V was shortened by 3 bases and J by 4 bases, with 15 bases between the two germline ends. Sequencing was performed with immunoSEQ multiplex PCR; in TCRdb, only in-frame clones are kept and a portion is missing. The sample lists about 81,000 clones; 84% were seen once. This TCR was sampled from an adult with an advanced solid tumor such as melanoma, head and neck, liver or kidney cancer. Specimen: CD4+ or CD8+ T cells sorted from blood, collected in a trial of the OX40 agonist ivuxolimab. The rearrangement uses TRBV4-1 and TRBJ2-5; D is unresolved. The CDR3, as DNA: TGCGCCAGCAGCCAGATCTGGGCAGGATCAGAGACCCAGTACTTC. Its translation: CASSQIWAGSETQYF.